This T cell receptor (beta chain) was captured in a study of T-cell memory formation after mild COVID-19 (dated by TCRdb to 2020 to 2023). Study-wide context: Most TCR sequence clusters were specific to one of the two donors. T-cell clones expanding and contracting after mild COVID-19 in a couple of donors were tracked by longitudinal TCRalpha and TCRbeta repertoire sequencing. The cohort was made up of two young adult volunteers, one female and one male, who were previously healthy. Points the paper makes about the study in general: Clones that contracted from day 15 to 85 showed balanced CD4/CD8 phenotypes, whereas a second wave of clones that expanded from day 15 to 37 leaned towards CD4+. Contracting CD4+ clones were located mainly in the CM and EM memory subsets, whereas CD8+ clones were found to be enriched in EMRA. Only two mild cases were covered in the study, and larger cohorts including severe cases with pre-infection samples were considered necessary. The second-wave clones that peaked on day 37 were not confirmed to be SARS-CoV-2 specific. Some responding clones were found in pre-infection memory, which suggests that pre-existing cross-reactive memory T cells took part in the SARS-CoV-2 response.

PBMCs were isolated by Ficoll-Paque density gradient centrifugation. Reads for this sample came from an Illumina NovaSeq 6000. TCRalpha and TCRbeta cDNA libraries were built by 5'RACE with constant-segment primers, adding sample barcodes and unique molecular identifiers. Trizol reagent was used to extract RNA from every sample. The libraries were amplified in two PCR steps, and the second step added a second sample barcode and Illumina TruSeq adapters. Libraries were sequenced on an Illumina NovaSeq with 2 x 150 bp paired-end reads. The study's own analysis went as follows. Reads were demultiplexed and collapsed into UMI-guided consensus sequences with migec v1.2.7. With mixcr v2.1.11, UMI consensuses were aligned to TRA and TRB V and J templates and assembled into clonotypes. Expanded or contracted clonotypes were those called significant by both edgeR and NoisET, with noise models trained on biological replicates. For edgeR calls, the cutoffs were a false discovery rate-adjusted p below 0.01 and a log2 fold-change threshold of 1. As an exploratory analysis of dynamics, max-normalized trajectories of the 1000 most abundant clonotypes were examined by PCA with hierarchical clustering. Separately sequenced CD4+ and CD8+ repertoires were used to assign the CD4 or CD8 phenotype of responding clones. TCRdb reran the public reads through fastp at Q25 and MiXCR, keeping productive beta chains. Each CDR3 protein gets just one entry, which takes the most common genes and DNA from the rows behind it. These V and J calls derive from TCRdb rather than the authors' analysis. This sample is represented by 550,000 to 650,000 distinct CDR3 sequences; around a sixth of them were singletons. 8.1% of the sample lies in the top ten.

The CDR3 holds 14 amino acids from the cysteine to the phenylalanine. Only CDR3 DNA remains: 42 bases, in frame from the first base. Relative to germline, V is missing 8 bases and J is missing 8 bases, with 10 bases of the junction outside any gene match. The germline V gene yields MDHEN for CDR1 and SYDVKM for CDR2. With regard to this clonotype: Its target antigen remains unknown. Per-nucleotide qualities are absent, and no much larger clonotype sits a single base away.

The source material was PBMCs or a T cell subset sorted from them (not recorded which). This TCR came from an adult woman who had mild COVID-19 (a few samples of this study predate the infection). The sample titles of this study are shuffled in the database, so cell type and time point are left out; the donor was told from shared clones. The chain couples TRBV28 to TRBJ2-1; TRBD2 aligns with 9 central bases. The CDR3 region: CASRGSGSVDEQFF. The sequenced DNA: TGTGCCAGCCGTGGTAGCGGGAGTGTCGATGAGCAGTTCTTC.